This is a list of T cell receptor beta chains from one sample in a study of T cell responses to AZD1222 COVID-19 vaccine. Assay: immunoSEQ multiplex PCR; the TCRdb copy retains only in-frame clones and omits some. The sample includes around 70,000 clones, less than 85% of them seen just once. Sequencing was performed on peripheral blood, taken on day 0 of MenACWY control vaccination. The receptors stem from an adult in good health. Both conserved end residues are part of each CDR3. The order of the fields is J gene, V gene, clone size, D gene, CDR3 DNA, CDR3 protein. D genes are given only for firm matches. The size entry is marked missing in some rows and otherwise reads once, few, many or a size class.

J: TRBJ2-7; V: TRBV12-3/TRBV12-4; size: NA; D: NA; DNA: TGTGCCAGCAGTTTGGGTCAGCCCTACGAGCAGTACTTC; CDR3: CASSLGQPYEQYF
J: TRBJ2-7; V: TRBV6-5; size: NA; D: NA; DNA: TGTGCCAGCAAAGGCCAGGCAACCTACGAGCAGTACTTC; CDR3: CASKGQATYEQYF
J: TRBJ1-2; V: TRBV2; size: NA; D: NA; DNA: TGTGCCAGCAGTGCATCGTTTCTCTCCTATGGCTACACCTTC; CDR3: CASSASFLSYGYTF
J: TRBJ2-3; V: TRBV15; size: NA; D: NA; DNA: TGTGCCACCAGCAGAGAGGCTCCTAGCACAGATACGCAGTATTTT; CDR3: CATSREAPSTDTQYF
J: TRBJ1-1; V: TRBV29-1; size: NA; D: NA; DNA: TGCAGCGTTGATCAGGACCTATACACTGAAGCTTTCTTT; CDR3: CSVDQDLYTEAFF
J: TRBJ2-1; V: TRBV14; size: NA; D: TRBD2; DNA: TGTGCCAGCAGCCAACAGACCGGGACTAGTCACAATGAGCAGTTCTTC; CDR3: CASSQQTGTSHNEQFF
J: TRBJ2-3; V: TRBV4-1; size: NA; D: TRBD2; DNA: TGCGCCAGCACCTTCAACCCCCGGACTAGCGGGAGGGAAGATACGCAGTATTTT; CDR3: CASTFNPRTSGREDTQYF
J: TRBJ1-2; V: TRBV6-5; size: NA; D: NA; DNA: TGTGCCAGCAGCGAGGGAACCTATGGCTACACCTTC; CDR3: CASSEGTYGYTF
J: TRBJ2-1; V: TRBV9; size: NA; D: TRBD2; DNA: TGTGCCAGCAGCGCCACGGGACTAGCGGTGATCAATGAGCAGTTCTTC; CDR3: CASSATGLAVINEQFF
J: TRBJ2-1; V: TRBV7-9; size: few; D: NA; DNA: TGTGCCAGCAGGTCCAGGGACAATGAGCAGTTCTTC; CDR3: CASRSRDNEQFF
J: TRBJ2-3; V: TRBV5-5; size: NA; D: NA; DNA: TGTGCCAGCAGCTTGGAGGTAATCGCAGATACGCAGTATTTT; CDR3: CASSLEVIADTQYF
J: TRBJ1-4; V: TRBV2; size: NA; D: NA; DNA: TGTGCCAGCAAGCCCGGTCGGGCTAGGGAAAAACTGTTTTTT; CDR3: CASKPGRAREKLFF
J: TRBJ2-2; V: TRBV6-4; size: few; D: TRBD2; DNA: TGTGCCAGCAGCCCGGGACTAGCGGGAACCGGGGAGCTGTTTTTT; CDR3: CASSPGLAGTGELFF
J: TRBJ1-1; V: TRBV29-1; size: once; D: TRBD1; DNA: TGCAGCGGAACAGGGGGCACTGAAGCTTTCTTT; CDR3: CSGTGGTEAFF
J: TRBJ2-7; V: TRBV11-2; size: NA; D: NA; DNA: TGTGCCAGCAGCTTCGCCTCGGACGACGAGCAGTACTTC; CDR3: CASSFASDDEQYF
J: TRBJ1-1; V: TRBV18; size: NA; D: NA; DNA: TGTGCCAGCTCACCATTGGGCCCGGGCTTAGGAAGCACTGAAGCTTTCTTT; CDR3: CASSPLGPGLGSTEAFF
J: TRBJ1-2; V: TRBV28; size: NA; D: NA; DNA: TGTGCCAGCAGTTTGGCCGGTTCTAACTATGGCTACACCTTC; CDR3: CASSLAGSNYGYTF
J: TRBJ2-6; V: TRBV7-2; size: NA; D: NA; DNA: TGTGCCAGCAGCTTAGCTTGGAAGGGGGCCAACGTCCTGACTTTC; CDR3: CASSLAWKGANVLTF
J: TRBJ2-1; V: TRBV5-4; size: NA; D: NA; DNA: TGTGCCAGCAGCGGGGAGGCAGTTTTTGGCGAGCAGTTCTTC; CDR3: CASSGEAVFGEQFF
J: TRBJ2-3; V: TRBV18; size: NA; D: NA; DNA: TGTGCCAGCTCACCATCCCCGATTAGCACAGATACGCAGTATTTT; CDR3: CASSPSPISTDTQYF
J: TRBJ1-3; V: TRBV30; size: NA; D: NA; DNA: TGTGCCTGGAGGGGTGGCACCAGCTCTGGAAACACCATATATTTT; CDR3: CAWRGGTSSGNTIYF
J: TRBJ2-2; V: TRBV6-2/TRBV6-3; size: NA; D: NA; DNA: TGTGCCAGCAGTTACTCGCGCAAGTCCGGGGAGCTGTTTTTT; CDR3: CASSYSRKSGELFF
J: TRBJ2-2; V: TRBV14; size: NA; D: NA; DNA: TGTGCCAGCAGCCAAGACTTGCCGGGACTGCCGGACACCGGGGAGCTGTTTTTT; CDR3: CASSQDLPGLPDTGELFF
J: TRBJ1-1; V: TRBV19; size: NA; D: TRBD1; DNA: TGTGCCAGTAGTATCGACAGGGTCAACACTGAAGCTTTCTTT; CDR3: CASSIDRVNTEAFF
J: TRBJ1-6; V: TRBV3-1/TRBV3-2; size: NA; D: NA; DNA: TGTGCCAGCAGCCAGAGCATCGATTCACCCCTCCACTTT; CDR3: CASSQSIDSPLHF
J: TRBJ1-2; V: TRBV7-9; size: few; D: NA; DNA: TGTGCCAGCGCTGTCAGGGAGGACGGCTACACCTTC; CDR3: CASAVREDGYTF
J: TRBJ2-5; V: TRBV7-8; size: NA; D: NA; DNA: TGTGCCAGCAGCTTAGGGGCGGGGCAGCAGACCCAGTACTTC; CDR3: CASSLGAGQQTQYF
J: TRBJ1-2; V: TRBV5-1; size: NA; D: TRBD1; DNA: TGCGCCAGCGGGACAGGCAACTATGGCTACACCTTC; CDR3: CASGTGNYGYTF
J: TRBJ1-5; V: TRBV28; size: NA; D: NA; DNA: TGTGCCAGCAGTTTTTCGGGCCCAAATCAGCCCCAGCATTTT; CDR3: CASSFSGPNQPQHF
J: TRBJ2-7; V: TRBV7-2; size: NA; D: NA; DNA: TGTGCCAGCAGCTTAGTGTCAGGGTACGAGCAGTACTTC; CDR3: CASSLVSGYEQYF
J: TRBJ1-2; V: TRBV28; size: NA; D: NA; DNA: TGTGCCAGCAGCGTAAACTATGGCTACACCTTC; CDR3: CASSVNYGYTF
J: TRBJ2-7; V: TRBV29-1; size: NA; D: NA; DNA: TGCAGCGTTGGCACAGTCTACGAGCAGTACTTC; CDR3: CSVGTVYEQYF
J: TRBJ1-2; V: TRBV10-2; size: medium-sized; D: NA; DNA: TGCGCCAGCAGTCCCGCCGGGACATCTTCTTTATGGTACACCTTC; CDR3: CASSPAGTSSLWYTF
J: TRBJ2-1; V: TRBV7-8; size: NA; D: NA; DNA: TGTGCCAGCAGCCCCGAGAGGAGTAAGGGGTACAATGAGCAGTTCTTC; CDR3: CASSPERSKGYNEQFF
J: TRBJ2-1; V: TRBV7-2; size: NA; D: TRBD2; DNA: TGTGCCAGCAGCTTTTCTAGCGGGGGCCACAATGAGCAGTTCTTC; CDR3: CASSFSSGGHNEQFF
J: TRBJ1-5; V: TRBV6-5; size: few; D: NA; DNA: TGTGCCAGCAGTTACCCAGGGAGAAGGAGTCAGCCCCAGCATTTT; CDR3: CASSYPGRRSQPQHF
J: TRBJ2-5; V: TRBV5-1; size: NA; D: NA; DNA: TGCGCCAGCAGCTTGGAGACCGAAGGGACCCAGTACTTC; CDR3: CASSLETEGTQYF
J: TRBJ2-3; V: TRBV7-2; size: NA; D: NA; DNA: TGTGCCACCAGTAGAATGAGACAATCCACAGATACGCAGTATTTT; CDR3: CATSRMRQSTDTQYF
J: TRBJ2-1; V: TRBV4-1; size: NA; D: TRBD2; DNA: TGCGCCAGCAGCCAAGAAAGCGGGGGGAGTGAGCAGTTCTTC; CDR3: CASSQESGGSEQFF
J: TRBJ2-7; V: TRBV6-1; size: NA; D: TRBD1; DNA: TGTGCCAGCAGTGGGGACAGTGACCCTTTGCCAGTTGAGCAGTACTTC; CDR3: CASSGDSDPLPVEQYF
J: TRBJ1-4; V: TRBV4-2; size: NA; D: TRBD1; DNA: TGTGCCAGCAGTCCGGGACAGGGTAATGAAAAACTGTTTTTT; CDR3: CASSPGQGNEKLFF
J: TRBJ2-2; V: TRBV11-3; size: NA; D: NA; DNA: TGTGCCAGCAACATAGGACACGGGGAGCTGTTTTTT; CDR3: CASNIGHGELFF
J: TRBJ1-1; V: TRBV19; size: few; D: NA; DNA: TGTGCCAGTATGGATTTCGAGGCCGACATGAACACTGAAGCTTTCTTT; CDR3: CASMDFEADMNTEAFF
J: TRBJ1-2; V: TRBV5-5; size: NA; D: NA; DNA: TGTGCCAGCAGTCTTGGGGGTACGGATGGAGGAGGCTACACCTTC; CDR3: CASSLGGTDGGGYTF
J: TRBJ2-1; V: TRBV11-3; size: NA; D: NA; DNA: TGTGCCAGCAGCTTAGTGGCTAGTAGCAATGAGCAGTTCTTC; CDR3: CASSLVASSNEQFF